This T cell receptor beta chain was retrieved from a study of blood T cell repertoires in COVID-19. Turning to the study itself: Some COVID-19 samples were acute and others convalescent; all came from the United States, Italy and Spain. In each case, the material was cDNA or gDNA derived from T cells, B-cell-depleted T cells, or PBMCs.

This CDR3 contains 15 residues. Trimming removed 8 bases at V and 0 bases at J, with 17 bases between. The germline gives CDR1 MDHEN, CDR2 SYDVKM. Source study methods: Using reference gene primer amplification, nucleated cell counts were estimated. Produced via immunoSEQ multiplex PCR; TCRdb's table is partial and in-frame only. The DNA gave D and trimming, while V, J and clone size come from that table. This sample has about 180,000 clones, with 65% to 90% found just once. The clonotype comes from a human donor in a cohort sampled during active COVID-19. The specimen sequenced was peripheral blood. The rearrangement links TRBV28 to TRBJ2-7; a possible D gene is TRBD2 (6 bases). CDR3 protein: CASSLSGLNSYEQYF. The DNA for the CDR3 is TGTGCCAGCTCATTATCGGGACTCAACTCCTACGAGCAGTACTTC. The whole variable domain, remainder taken from reference TRBV28 and TRBJ2-7, is DVKVTQSSRYLVKRTGEKVFLECVQDMDHENMFWYRQDPGLGLRLIYFSYDVKMKEKGDIPEGYSVSREKKERFSLILESASTNQTSMYLCASSLSGLNSYEQYFGPGTRLTVT.